A selection of T cell receptor beta chains follows, all from one sample in a study of response to subunit inactivated influenza vaccine. TCRdb re-called the RT-PCR reads with MiXCR, one entry per CDR3 protein. The sample yields about 500,000 distinct CDR3 sequences, 16% seen once. Sequenced here: CD4+ T cells sorted from PBMCs, sampled 23 to 25 months after vaccination. The receptor set was obtained from a man between 45 and 75 years old who received an inactivated influenza vaccine. The CDR3 runs from the conserved cysteine through the conserved F or W. The D gene is left open where the match is weak. Clone sizes are given selectively: once, few, many, or a class where the clone is expanded.

NA,NA,TRBV3-1,TRBJ2-1,CASSTTRVAEQFF,TGTGCCAGCTCGACGACTAGGGTCGCTGAGCAGTTCTTC
NA,few,TRBV6-4,TRBJ1-1,CASSEYKDTEAFF,TGTGCCAGCAGTGAATACAAAGACACTGAAGCTTTCTTT
NA,NA,TRBV5-1,TRBJ1-1,CASSREGDLSTEAFF,TGCGCCAGCAGCCGGGAGGGGGATTTAAGCACTGAAGCTTTCTTT
NA,few,TRBV5-1,TRBJ2-6,CASSLAGETGANVLTF,TGCGCCAGCAGCTTGGCTGGGGAGACAGGGGCCAACGTCCTGACTTTC
NA,few,TRBV10-3,TRBJ1-1,CAISETEGTAFF,TGTGCCATCAGTGAGACGGAGGGTACAGCTTTCTTT
NA,few,TRBV20-1,TRBJ2-2,CSARDSSGSELFF,TGCAGTGCTAGAGATAGTTCGGGGTCGGAGCTGTTTTTT
NA,NA,TRBV20-1,TRBJ2-1,CSAQHGANRRNEQFF,TGCAGTGCACAGCACGGCGCTAACCGGCGCAATGAGCAGTTCTTC
NA,NA,TRBV12-3/TRBV12-4,TRBJ1-1,CASSPRAGHLNTEAFF,TGTGCCAGCAGTCCCCGAGCGGGACATCTGAACACTGAAGCTTTCTTT
TRBD1,many,TRBV7-9,TRBJ2-1,CASSSIQGVSYNEQFF,TGTGCCAGCAGCTCGATACAGGGGGTATCCTACAATGAGCAGTTCTTC
NA,NA,TRBV12-3/TRBV12-4,TRBJ2-2,CASSSARGNTGELFF,TGTGCCAGCAGTTCGGCACGGGGAAACACCGGGGAGCTGTTTTTT
NA,NA,TRBV10-3,TRBJ2-7,CAISGLSYEQYF,TGTGCCATCAGTGGACTCTCATACGAGCAGTACTTC
TRBD1,once,TRBV15,TRBJ2-7,CATSERDRNEQYF,TGTGCCACCAGCGAACGGGACAGAAACGAGCAGTACTTC
NA,few,TRBV20-1,TRBJ1-1,CSASGPNPREAFF,TGCAGTGCTTCTGGGCCAAACCCTAGGGAAGCTTTCTTT
NA,NA,TRBV7-2,TRBJ1-2,CASSLERDYGYTF,TGTGCCAGCAGCTTAGAGAGGGACTATGGCTACACCTTC
NA,NA,TRBV24-1,TRBJ2-5,CATSDGKALRETQYF,TGTGCCACCAGTGACGGCAAGGCCCTCCGGGAGACCCAGTACTTC
TRBD2,NA,TRBV11-2,TRBJ2-5,CASSLKDASGAQETQYF,TGTGCCAGCAGCTTAAAGGACGCTAGCGGGGCACAAGAGACCCAGTACTTC
NA,NA,TRBV4-3,TRBJ2-7,CASSQGVLGSYEQYF,TGCGCCAGCAGCCAAGGGGTTTTGGGATCCTACGAGCAGTACTTC
NA,once,TRBV5-1,TRBJ1-2,CASSRSPDGHYGYTF,TGCGCCAGCAGCAGAAGCCCCGACGGACACTATGGCTACACCTTC
NA,few,TRBV19,TRBJ2-2,CASSETRNTGELFF,TGTGCCAGTAGTGAGACAAGGAACACCGGGGAGCTGTTTTTT
NA,few,TRBV12-3/TRBV12-4,TRBJ2-1,CASSGRGWGDEQFF,TGTGCCAGCAGTGGTCGCGGTTGGGGGGATGAGCAGTTCTTC
NA,NA,TRBV7-9,TRBJ1-2,CASSFGTYYGYTF,TGTGCCAGCAGTTTCGGGACTTACTATGGCTACACCTTC
NA,few,TRBV24-1,TRBJ2-7,CATSQPGTDPYEQYF,TGTGCCACCAGCCAGCCAGGGACGGACCCCTATGAGCAGTACTTC
NA,NA,TRBV15,TRBJ1-1,CATSRDAFGNAEAFF,TGTGCCACCAGCAGAGATGCGTTCGGCAACGCTGAAGCTTTCTTT
NA,NA,TRBV5-6,TRBJ2-4,CASSLVAEPPQHF,TGTGCCAGCAGCTTGGTGGCCGAGCCGCCACAGCACTTC
NA,few,TRBV21-1,TRBJ2-5,CASPTWQETQYF,TGTGCCAGCCCGACGTGGCAAGAGACCCAGTACTTC
TRBD1,NA,TRBV10-3,TRBJ1-1,CAASTLSRGQLNTEAFF,TGTGCCGCTTCGACCCTTTCTCGGGGACAGTTGAACACTGAAGCTTTCTTT
NA,once,TRBV5-1,TRBJ1-1,CASSKTESAEAFF,TGCGCCAGCAGCAAAACAGAGTCGGCTGAAGCTTTCTTT
NA,few,TRBV20-1,TRBJ2-7,CSAAGTPYEQYF,TGCAGTGCGGCTGGGACACCCTACGAGCAGTACTTC
TRBD1,once,TRBV4-2,TRBJ1-1,CASSNRGWQTEAFF,TGTGCCAGCAGCAACAGGGGTTGGCAAACTGAAGCTTTCTTT
TRBD2,NA,TRBV10-2,TRBJ2-3,CASSETSGYTQYF,TGCGCCAGCAGTGAGACTAGCGGGTATACGCAGTATTTT
TRBD1,NA,TRBV27,TRBJ2-1,CASRLGQGTYNEQFF,TGTGCCAGCAGATTGGGACAGGGTACCTACAATGAGCAGTTCTTC
NA,NA,TRBV20-1,TRBJ2-7,CSAGGAASYEQYF,TGCAGTGCTGGGGGGGCAGCGTCCTACGAGCAGTACTTC
NA,NA,TRBV20-1,TRBJ2-5,CSARAAAVVETQYF,TGCAGTGCTAGGGCGGCAGCGGTAGTGGAGACCCAGTACTTC
NA,NA,TRBV20-1,TRBJ2-5,CSADSYQETQYF,TGCAGTGCCGACAGCTATCAAGAGACCCAGTACTTC
NA,NA,TRBV5-1,TRBJ2-3,CASRFLTGAMDTQYF,TGCGCCAGCAGATTCCTTACGGGAGCAATGGATACGCAGTATTTT
NA,many,TRBV20-1,TRBJ2-1,CSARLGISYNEQFF,TGCAGTGCTAGATTGGGGATTTCCTACAATGAGCAGTTCTTC
NA,many,TRBV12-3/TRBV12-4,TRBJ2-2,CAAGARTGELFF,TGTGCCGCCGGGGCGAGGACCGGGGAGCTGTTTTTT
NA,few,TRBV7-2,TRBJ2-1,CASSIHQGEQFF,TGTGCCAGCAGCATACACCAGGGAGAGCAGTTCTTC
TRBD1,NA,TRBV6-5,TRBJ1-2,CASSYSDRDGGYTF,TGTGCCAGCAGTTACTCTGACAGGGACGGTGGCTACACCTTC
TRBD1,NA,TRBV20-1,TRBJ2-5,CSATGQGVLKETQYF,TGCAGTGCTACAGGACAGGGGGTATTGAAAGAGACCCAGTACTTC
TRBD1,few,TRBV7-2,TRBJ2-5,CASSPGTGKETQYF,TGTGCCAGCAGCCCTGGGACAGGGAAAGAGACCCAGTACTTC
NA,many,TRBV7-2,TRBJ2-7,CASSPQYGRNEQYF,TGTGCCAGCAGCCCTCAGTACGGTCGGAACGAGCAGTACTTC
NA,NA,TRBV20-1,TRBJ1-2,CSAAGGGYGYTF,TGCAGTGCTGCCGGGGGCGGCTATGGCTACACCTTC
TRBD2,many,TRBV5-5,TRBJ2-5,CASSLLLSGGRETQYF,TGTGCCAGCAGCTTGCTACTAAGCGGGGGACGAGAGACCCAGTACTTC
NA,once,TRBV7-8,TRBJ2-2,CASIGGTPFGELFF,TGTGCCAGCATTGGCGGGACACCATTCGGGGAGCTGTTTTTT
NA,many,TRBV14,TRBJ2-5,CASSPVRGRYQETQYF,TGTGCCAGCAGCCCTGTGAGGGGCCGATACCAAGAGACCCAGTACTTC
NA,few,TRBV4-3,TRBJ2-5,CASSQGATGRETQYF,TGCGCCAGCAGCCAAGGGGCGACAGGGAGGGAGACCCAGTACTTC
TRBD1,NA,TRBV7-2,TRBJ2-1,CASSSTTGRSEQFF,TGTGCCAGCAGCTCAACGACAGGGCGCAGTGAGCAGTTCTTC
TRBD2,few,TRBV7-2,TRBJ2-4,CASSLGLAGVNIQYF,TGTGCCAGCAGCTTAGGACTAGCGGGGGTAAACATTCAGTACTTC